Reported below is one TCR beta chain. The antigen is unknown. This specimen comes from a study of cytomegalovirus exposure and HLA in healthy donors. Study-wide results and caveats: In a later analysis, an Asian-associated ancestry cluster reportedly showed fewer N-insertions than the approximately 700-donor mean. Three chains linked to CMV were shown in vitro to be specific for CMV antigens.

Primers for the PCR totalled 60 Vbeta and 13 Jbeta. Repertoires were generated with immunoSEQ multiplex PCR, while TCRdb's copy carries only in-frame clones and drops some. The table lists about 150,000 clones, around four fifths of them singletons. There are 13 residues in the CDR3. Germline assignment: CDR1 LNHDA and CDR2 SQIVND (reference sequence). V shed 1 base and J shed 3 bases, with 7 bases lying between them. The chain joins TRBV19 to TRBJ2-7; D remains ambiguous. The TCR sequence derives from a male donor in good health and CMV-seronegative. Material for sequencing was PBMCs. The CDR3 region has the DNA TGTGCCAGTAGTATAGGTTCCGGCTACGAGCAGTACTTC. As protein: CASSIGSGYEQYF.